A single sample gave rise to the 18 T cell receptor beta chains below, sequenced in a study of cytomegalovirus exposure and HLA in healthy donors. Both 60 Vbeta primers and 13 Jbeta primers went into the PCR. Method: immunoSEQ multiplex PCR; TCRdb's copy keeps in-frame clones and lacks some. The profile shows 100,000 to 150,000 clones, approximately 80% of them singletons. The specimen was PBMCs. Every receptor here comes from a girl aged 2 to 10 in good health and CMV-seronegative.

This chain connects TRBV19 to TRBJ2-1; D is undetermined. With 1 base removed from V and 4 bases from J, the gap between germline ends came to 8 bases. Per the germline V gene, CDR1 is LNHDA and CDR2 is SQIVND (reference sequence). The CDR3 loop spans 14 amino acids. The DNA of the CDR3 is TGTGCCAGTAGTATAGGTCCTCTATACAATGAGCAGTTCTTC. Its protein is CASSIGPLYNEQFF.

In this sample, this clone turned up a few times. The chain has TRBV4-1 and TRBJ2-1, with unresolved D. Deletions cut 1 base from V and 4 bases from J, with 8 bases between. CDR3 length: 14 residues. Germline V gives CDR1 MGHRA, CDR2 YSYEKL. CDR3 amino acids: CASSQGQTYNEQFF. In DNA form, the CDR3 reads TGCGCCAGCAGCCAAGGACAAACGTACAATGAGCAGTTCTTC.

This clone was recorded once. The gene calls are TRBV27 and TRBJ1-1; TRBD1 matches at 11 bases. The J segment lost 4 bases and the V segment lost 6 bases, leaving 10 bases of the junction unmatched. CDR1 is MNHEY, CDR2 SMNVEV, per germline (reference sequence). The CDR3 runs 16 residues. The CDR3 protein is CASRYRGGQGGTEAFF. CDR3 sequence (DNA): TGTGCCAGCAGGTACCGGGGGGGACAGGGGGGCACTGAAGCTTTCTTT.

The genes are TRBV6-5 and TRBJ1-2; a possible D gene is TRBD1 (5 bases). The CDR3 covers 15 residues. V shed 6 bases and J shed 8 bases, with 22 bases lying between them. Germline V gene data show CDR1 as MNHEY and CDR2 as SVGAGI. CDR3 sequence: CASSQSGIPKRGYTF. The DNA for the CDR3 is TGTGCCAGCAGCCAGTCAGGGATTCCCAAGAGAGGCTACACCTTC.

This chain joins TRBV5-1 and TRBJ2-5; a possible D gene is TRBD2 (6 bases). The CDR3 sequence is 15 residues long. Trimming cost V 4 bases and J 2 bases, with 15 bases left between them. Germline assignment: CDR1 SGHRS and CDR2 YFSETQ. In DNA, the CDR3 is TGCGCCAGCAGCGATTTAGCGGCCCAACAAGAGACCCAGTACTTC. This codes for CASSDLAAQQETQYF.

The chain employs TRBV16 and TRBJ1-5; D might be TRBD1 (6 bases). V was cut by 2 bases and J by 3 bases, with 11 bases left in between. The CDR3 contains 15 residues. Germline V gene data show CDR1 as KGHSY and CDR2 as FQNENV. In DNA, the CDR3 is TGTGCCAGCAGCCAAAGTCGGGGGGCCAATCAGCCCCAGCATTTT. Protein: CASSQSRGANQPQHF.

This clone appeared once. The chain recombines TRBV5-8 with TRBJ1-6; weak D call: TRBD1 (5 bases). Germline V gene lookup returns CDR1 SGHTS and CDR2 YDEGEE. The CDR3 consists of 14 residues. Trimming removed 2 bases at V and 7 bases at J, with 10 bases between. The CDR3 sequence is CASSFGTPNSPLHF. The DNA for the CDR3 is TGTGCCAGCAGCTTCGGGACTCCCAATTCACCCCTCCACTTT.

V and J are TRBV27 and TRBJ2-7, with D maybe TRBD1 (8 bases). The CDR3 totals 16 residues. V was shortened by 6 bases and J by 4 bases, with 22 bases between the two germline ends. CDR1 is MNHEY, CDR2 SMNVEV, per germline (reference sequence). Here the CDR3 reads CASRKTDRGGLYEQYF. DNA of the CDR3: TGTGCCAGCAGGAAAACAGACAGGGGAGGGTTATACGAGCAGTACTTC.

V usage is TRBV28 and J usage is TRBJ2-7, with 9 positions matching TRBD2. This CDR3 is 16 amino acids long. Germline V gene data show CDR1 as MDHEN and CDR2 as SYDVKM. Trimming cost V 2 bases and J 3 bases; bases outside gene matches: 8. CDR3 region: CASSLGGLAGLYEQYF. Written as DNA, the CDR3 is TGTGCCAGCAGTTTAGGCGGTCTAGCGGGACTCTACGAGCAGTACTTC.

V gene TRBV6-5 combines with J gene TRBJ2-1, with 7 positions matching TRBD2. The V and J ends lost 2 bases and 8 bases, in that order; junction bases with no gene match: 12. The CDR3 covers 16 residues. The V gene's germline CDR1 is MNHEY and CDR2 SVGAGI. The CDR3 sequence is CASSYPRTSPGDEQFF. The CDR3 coding sequence is TGTGCCAGCAGTTACCCCAGGACTAGTCCTGGGGATGAGCAGTTCTTC.

This clone was recorded only once. V and J are TRBV15 and TRBJ2-3; D may be TRBD2 (5 bases). CDR1 and CDR2 from the germline V gene are LNHNV and YYDKDF (reference sequence). The V gene lost 0 bases and the J gene lost 0 bases, with 19 bases spanning the gap. The CDR3 has 19 amino acids. The CDR3 is CATSRDRGGSYGSTDTQYF. The CDR3 nucleotides are TGTGCCACCAGCAGAGATCGGGGTGGATCGTATGGCAGCACAGATACGCAGTATTTT.

This clone was seen a few times. V and J are TRBV7-6 and TRBJ2-3; 10 positions agree with TRBD2. CDR1 and CDR2 from the germline V gene are SGHVS and FNYEAQ. Germline trimming cut 4 bases from V and 4 bases from J; bases unmatched to any gene: 8. This CDR3 has 16 amino acids. CDR3 bases: TGTGCCAGCAGCTCCCTAGCGGGAGTACCAGCAGATACGCAGTATTTT. It codes for CASSSLAGVPADTQYF.

This clone was detected only once. The chain is built from TRBV28 and TRBJ2-7, with 9 bases identical to TRBD1. This CDR3 is 16 amino acids long. The junction had 9 bases not matched to a gene; V was cut back by 5 bases and J by 1 base. Germline V lookup: CDR1 MDHEN, CDR2 SYDVKM. The CDR3 nucleotides read TGTGCCAGCAGTCCCGGACAGGGGCCCTCATCCTACGAGCAGTACTTC. Translated, it gives CASSPGQGPSSYEQYF.

The chain combines TRBV18 with TRBJ2-1; 11 bases are shared with TRBD2. The CDR3 contains 19 residues. Looked up from germline, CDR1 is KGHSH and CDR2 is LQKENI. J was trimmed by 0 bases and V by 1 base; bases with no gene match: 8. Here the CDR3 reads CASSPLPLTSGSSYNEQFF. CDR3 nucleotides: TGTGCCAGCTCACCACTCCCTCTAACTAGCGGGAGCTCCTACAATGAGCAGTTCTTC.

The rearrangement links TRBV10-2 to TRBJ2-6; possibly TRBD1 for D (6 bases). Germline CDR1 WSHSY, CDR2 SAAADI. Between the trimmed V and J ends, which lost 3 bases and 1 base, there was a span of 16 bases. CDR3 length: 18 residues. The DNA for the CDR3 is TGCGCCAGCAGTGATACAGGGCCTCCTTTTTCTGGGGCCAACGTCCTGACTTTC. It codes for CASSDTGPPFSGANVLTF.

The V call is TRBV10-2, the J call TRBJ2-5; 11 nucleotides agree with TRBD2. This CDR3 contains 16 residues. Germline V gene lookup returns CDR1 WSHSY and CDR2 SAAADI. V lost 6 bases and J lost 5; bases outside the gene matches: 11. CDR3 sequence reads: CASRRGTSGLFETQYF. For the CDR3, the DNA is TGCGCCAGCAGGCGAGGGACTAGCGGCCTATTCGAGACCCAGTACTTC.

This chain joins TRBV9 and TRBJ2-7; D might be TRBD1 (7 bases). The CDR3 covers 14 residues. From germline, CDR1 is SGDLS and CDR2 YYNGEE. Trimming pared 4 bases from V and 6 bases from J, leaving 17 bases between. CDR3 bases: TGTGCCAGCAGCTCAGGGACAGTGGGAGGCGAGCAGTACTTC. Encoded protein: CASSSGTVGGEQYF. Looking up the rest from reference TRBV9 and TRBJ2-7 gives the full variable domain: DSGVTQTPKHLITATGQRVTLRCSPRSGDLSVYWYQQSLDQGLQFLIQYYNGEERAKGNILERFSAQQFPDLHSELNLSSLELGDSALYFCASSSGTVGGEQYFGPGTRLTVT.

The V call is TRBV4-3, the J call TRBJ1-2, with D perhaps matching TRBD1 (6 bases). CDR3 size: 15 residues. Germline CDR1 is LGHNA and CDR2 is YSLEER. Trimming pared 1 base from V and 4 bases from J, leaving 13 bases between. DNA for the CDR3: TGCGCCAGCAGCCAAGTGGGGGCGCTAGGCTATGGCTACACCTTC. This sequence encodes CASSQVGALGYGYTF.